This T cell receptor beta chain was obtained from a study of blood T cells in healthy people across ages. The length of the CDR3 is 15 residues. V dropped 5 bases and J dropped 2; count of bases not matched to a gene: 2. Next came a second PCR, run for roughly 7 to 12 cycles, which used a sample-barcoded 5' primer along with a J-beta primer mix. TCRdb reprocessed the 5' RACE reads with MiXCR, giving one entry per CDR3 protein. Of about 640,000 distinct CDR3 sequences in the sample, 58% were seen once. This chain uses TRBV12-3 or TRBV12-4 with TRBJ2-7; 14 bases line up with TRBD2. The receptor was derived from a man aged 55 to 70 in good health. Source material: blood. CDR3 residues: CASSETSGGAYEQYF. The CDR3 DNA is TGTGCCAGCAGTGAGACTAGCGGGGGGGCCTACGAGCAGTACTTC.